This T cell receptor beta chain was captured in a study of CD8 T cells in Susac syndrome. The V gene's germline CDR1 is SGHRS and CDR2 YFSETQ. The V gene lost 4 bases and the J gene lost 8 bases, with 13 bases spanning the gap. The CDR3 runs to 14 residues. Treatment-naive patients with stable or active relapsing-remitting disease served as multiple sclerosis controls. The RNA, roughly 0.5 to 1 ug, was put through reverse transcription using random hexamers. TCRdb re-analysed the immunoSEQ multiplex PCR reads in MiXCR, keeping a single row per CDR3 protein. The data contain around 71,000 distinct CDR3 sequences, under 96% of them singletons.

The sequence was collected from a human donor with multiple sclerosis. The V call is TRBV5-1, the J call TRBJ1-6; D gene ambiguous. Specimen: CD4+ T cells from PBMCs. CDR3 coding DNA: TGCGCCAGCAGCCCGGCCTTAAACGATTCACCCCTCCACTTT. It specifies CASSPALNDSPLHF. Filled out from reference TRBV5-1 and TRBJ1-6, the complete variable domain reads KAGVTQTPRYLIKTRGQQVTLSCSPISGHRSVSWYQQTPGQGLQFLFEYFSETQRNKGNFPGRFSGRQFSNSRSEMNVSTLELGDSALYLCASSPALNDSPLHFGNGTRLTVT.